These 29 T cell receptor beta chains originate from one sample sequenced in a study of T cells in Graves' hyperthyroidism and ophthalmopathy. Authors of the study amplified TCR beta CDR3 regions from RNA transcripts. In the first-round RT-PCR of the TCR CDR3, the HTBI primer set was used. A single record per CDR3 protein comes from TCRdb applying MiXCR to the multiplex PCR reads. The table records about 380,000 distinct CDR3 sequences, under 20% of them present only once. The sample comprised blood. The receptors originated from a man aged 18 to 35 with Graves' ophthalmopathy.

Concerning this clonotype: One end of the junction fails to match germline, which may point to a read error. V and J are TRBV28 and TRBJ1-2, with D possibly being TRBD1 (5 bases). The CDR3 covers 12 residues. Germline V gene data show CDR1 as MDHEN and CDR2 as SYDVKM. The CDR3 protein is CACRVNVYGYTF. The CDR3, as DNA: TGTGCCTGCAGGGTCAACGTCTATGGCTACACCTTC.

The chain is built from TRBV27 and TRBJ2-7; 9 nucleotides line up with TRBD1. In germline, CDR1 is MNHEY, CDR2 SMNVEV (reference sequence). The J segment lost 1 base and the V segment lost 2 bases, leaving 9 bases of the junction unmatched. The CDR3 contains 17 residues. This CDR3 is CASSLKPTGTGSYEQYF. The CDR3 nucleotides read TGTGCCAGCAGTTTAAAGCCCACCGGGACAGGGTCCTACGAGCAGTACTTC.

The V and J genes are TRBV11-2 and TRBJ1-1; TRBD1 is a possible D gene (5 bases). Germline V CDR1 and CDR2: SGHAT, FQNNGV. V was clipped by 4 bases and J by 1 base, with 10 bases between them. This CDR3 is 14 amino acids long. The CDR3 here is CASSSDGGNTEAFF. The CDR3 DNA is TGTGCCAGCAGCTCCGACGGGGGGAACACTGAAGCTTTCTTT.

This rearrangement joins TRBV10-3 to TRBJ2-1; D possibly corresponds to TRBD2 (6 bases). There are 16 residues in the CDR3. V was clipped by 3 bases and J by 1 base, with 13 bases between them. CDR1 is ENHRY, CDR2 SYGVKD, per germline. The CDR3 here is CAISELPGGSYNEQFF. CDR3 bases: TGTGCCATCAGTGAACTTCCCGGGGGTTCCTACAATGAGCAGTTCTTC.

The sample holds a few counts of this clonotype. The chain carries TRBV6-1 and TRBJ2-5, with D tentatively TRBD2 (5 bases). The germline V gene has CDR1 MNHNS and CDR2 SASEGT. This CDR3 comprises 17 residues. With 0 bases removed from V and 1 base from J, the gap between germline ends came to 15 bases. This chain's CDR3 is CASSEALDSAFQETQYF. CDR3 in DNA: TGTGCCAGCAGTGAAGCGCTGGACTCCGCTTTCCAAGAGACCCAGTACTTC.

This clonotype was seen more than once but under ten times. This chain joins TRBV7-9 and TRBJ1-4; D is unclear. CDR1 SEHNR and CDR2 FQNEAQ come from the germline V gene (reference sequence). Trimming shortened V by 6 bases and J by 0 bases, and 14 bases separated the two germline ends. This CDR3 is built from 16 residues. CDR3 DNA: TGTGCCAGCAGTAGGGTAGCCGGGGCAACTAATGAAAAACTGTTTTTT. It is translated as CASSRVAGATNEKLFF.

This clonotype was observed many times. CDR3 sequence (DNA): TGCGCCAGCAGCTCAGGGGTTTCCACCTATGGCTACACCTTC. It codes for CASSSGVSTYGYTF. The chain employs TRBV5-1 and TRBJ1-2; possible D gene TRBD1, 6 bases. The CDR3 covers 14 residues. The germline V gene has CDR1 SGHRS and CDR2 YFSETQ. V lost 3 bases, J lost 4 bases, and 13 bases lay in between.

There are a few counts of this clonotype. Since a much larger clone is just one base distant, this may be a read error. V usage is TRBV20-1 and J usage is TRBJ1-2; 7 nucleotides line up with TRBD1. Germline CDR1 is DFQATT and CDR2 is SNEGSKA (reference sequence). This CDR3 comprises 13 residues. V lost 2 bases, J lost 6 bases, and 6 bases stayed unmatched. The CDR3 coding sequence is TGCAGTGCTAGAACGGGCAGGGGGGATGGCTACACCTTC. It is translated as CSARTGRGDGYTF.

Concerning this clonotype: This clone may be a read error of a much larger clone one base away. V gene TRBV6-2 or TRBV6-3 combines with J gene TRBJ1-5; the D gene is possibly TRBD1 (5 bases). The CDR3 is 17 residues long. Per germline, CDR1 MNHEY and CDR2 SVGEGT. Trimming took 2 bases from V and 4 from J, leaving 18 bases between them. Written as DNA, the CDR3 is TGTGCCAGCAGTTACCGGGACGGGGGTTTTGGTAATCAGCCCCAGCATTTT. Amino acid sequence: CASSYRDGGFGNQPQHF.

This clonotype was recorded only once. V gene TRBV28 combines with J gene TRBJ1-4; TRBD1 agrees at 12 bases. CDR1 and CDR2 from the germline V gene are MDHEN and SYDVKM. The CDR3 runs 17 residues. V was pared by 3 bases and J by 3 bases, with 5 bases of the junction left unmatched. The CDR3 here is CASSLGDRGHPNEKLFF. The CDR3 nucleotides are TGTGCCAGCAGTTTGGGGGACAGGGGGCACCCTAATGAAAAACTGTTTTTT.

The chain links TRBV27 to TRBJ2-7; D is undetermined. V lost 1 base, J lost 1 base, and 5 bases lay in between. In germline, CDR1 is MNHEY, CDR2 SMNVEV (reference sequence). This CDR3 is 13 amino acids long. CDR3 DNA sequence: TGTGCCAGCAGTTTATTGGTTTCCTACGAGCAGTACTTC. This encodes CASSLLVSYEQYF.

This clonotype was detected many times. The chain couples TRBV11-2 to TRBJ2-1, with D possibly being TRBD1 (5 bases). The CDR3 loop spans 12 amino acids. Trimming took 6 bases from V and 5 from J, leaving 8 bases between them. CDR1 and CDR2 from the germline V gene are SGHAT and FQNNGV. The DNA for the CDR3 is TGTGCCAGCAGTACAGGTCACAATGAGCAGTTCTTC. It encodes CASSTGHNEQFF.

A single count supports this clonotype. Just one base apart from a much larger clone, this may be a read error. The chain joins TRBV5-1 to TRBJ1-2, with 8 bases that match TRBD1. Germline V gives CDR1 SGHRS, CDR2 YFSETQ. This CDR3 is built from 14 residues. V dropped 7 bases and J dropped 8; count of bases not matched to a gene: 13. DNA of the CDR3: TGCGCCAGCGCCTCGGGGGGACAGGCCGGAGGCTACACCTTC. It is translated as CASASGGQAGGYTF.

The genes are TRBV10-2 and TRBJ2-1, with a tentative D call TRBD2 (6 bases). The CDR3 runs to 11 residues. V lost 8 bases to trimming and J lost 6 bases, with 8 bases between them. CDR1 and CDR2 from the germline V gene are WSHSY and SAAADI. CDR3 sequence (DNA): TGCGCCAGCGGGACTTCCAATGAGCAGTTCTTC. The encoded protein is CASGTSNEQFF.

The chain combines TRBV6-2 or TRBV6-3 with TRBJ2-7; D remains ambiguous. The germline gives CDR1 MNHEY, CDR2 SVGEGT. V was shortened by 7 bases and J by 7 bases, with 14 bases between the two germline ends. The CDR3 length is 12 residues. CDR3 bases: TGTGCCAGCATCGACGACGGTTATGAGCAGTACTTC. This encodes CASIDDGYEQYF.

This clonotype was observed many times. V and J are TRBV7-3 and TRBJ2-7; 7 nucleotides agree with TRBD2. Germline assignment: CDR1 SGHTA and CDR2 FQGTGA. CDR3 length: 14 residues. J was trimmed by 2 bases and V by 3 bases; bases with no gene match: 4. CDR3 sequence (DNA): TGTGCCAGCAGCTTGGTGGGGGGGACCTACGAGCAGTACTTC. Translation: CASSLVGGTYEQYF.

This clonotype was recorded many times. The chain joins TRBV7-3 to TRBJ1-1; D remains unclear. The V end was cut by 4 bases, the J end by 7 bases, with 10 bases between. The germline gives CDR1 SGHTA, CDR2 FQGTGA. The length of the CDR3 is 12 residues. CDR3 DNA: TGTGCCAGCAGCTCGTACGGCGGTGAAGCTTTCTTT. As protein: CASSSYGGEAFF.

This clonotype has ten or more counts. This chain connects TRBV5-4 to TRBJ1-1, with D possibly matching TRBD1 (6 bases). V lost 1 base, J lost 3 bases, and 16 bases lay in between. In germline, CDR1 is SGHNT, CDR2 YYREEE (reference sequence). This CDR3 spans 16 amino acids. CDR3 in amino acids: CASSLFQGLRHTEAFF. In nucleotides, the CDR3 is TGTGCCAGCAGCTTGTTCCAGGGGTTAAGACACACTGAAGCTTTCTTT.

This clonotype was found a few times. V is TRBV13 and J is TRBJ1-2; D not resolved. CDR1 and CDR2 (germline): PRHDT, FYEKMQ (reference sequence). The V end lost 1 base, the J end lost 5 bases, and 11 bases lay between the germline ends. The CDR3 runs 14 residues. The CDR3 sequence: CASSLVTLGYGYTF. CDR3 DNA sequence: TGTGCCAGCAGCTTAGTTACCCTTGGGTATGGCTACACCTTC.

In its sample, this clonotype was seen many times. The chain carries TRBV5-1 and TRBJ2-1; the D gene could be TRBD1 or TRBD2 (5 bases each). The V and J ends lost 4 bases and 7 bases respectively, with 15 bases between them. This CDR3 spans 14 amino acids. Germline CDR1 and CDR2: SGHRS and YFSETQ. CDR3 bases: TGCGCCAGCAGCCGGGGCGCTCAGATGAATGAGCAGTTCTTC. Its translation is CASSRGAQMNEQFF.

The chain uses TRBV29-1 and TRBJ2-7; a weak D match, TRBD2 (7 bases). Trimming removed 6 bases at V and 3 bases at J, with 12 bases between. The CDR3 sequence is 12 residues long. The germline V gene has CDR1 SQVTM and CDR2 ANQGSEA. CDR3 loop: CSVGGGNYEQYF. The CDR3 region has the DNA TGCAGCGTGGGAGGGGGGAACTACGAGCAGTACTTC.

This clonotype has more than one count but fewer than ten. The chain recombines TRBV15 with TRBJ2-3; TRBD2 might be the D (7 bases). Deletions cut 7 bases from V and 8 bases from J, with 16 bases between. Germline V CDR1 and CDR2: LNHNV, YYDKDF (reference sequence). This CDR3 has 13 amino acids. The CDR3 sequence is CATKEGGGGTQYF. DNA for the CDR3: TGTGCCACCAAAGAGGGCGGGGGCGGTACGCAGTATTTT. Variable domain in full (rest from reference TRBV15 and TRBJ2-3): DAMVIQNPRYQVTQFGKPVTLSCSQTLNHNVMYWYQQKSSQAPKLLFHYYDKDFNNEADTPDNFQSRRPNTSFCFLDIRSPGLGDTAMYLCATKEGGGGTQYFGPGTRLTVL.

This clonotype has just a few counts. The chain combines TRBV28 with TRBJ1-1, with 9 bases matching TRBD1. V was pared by 5 bases and J by 5 bases, with 9 bases of the junction left unmatched. The germline V gene encodes CDR1 MDHEN and CDR2 SYDVKM. The CDR3 extends over 15 amino acids. The CDR3 nucleotides read TGTGCCAGCAGTCGCCCCGGGACAGGGTGGACTGAAGCTTTCTTT. Its protein product is CASSRPGTGWTEAFF. Variable domain in full (rest from reference TRBV28 and TRBJ1-1): DVKVTQSSRYLVKRTGEKVFLECVQDMDHENMFWYRQDPGLGLRLIYFSYDVKMKEKGDIPEGYSVSREKKERFSLILESASTNQTSMYLCASSRPGTGWTEAFFGQGTRLTVV.

This clonotype appeared many times. The genes are TRBV27 and TRBJ2-1, with D perhaps TRBD1 (6 bases). Germline CDR1 is MNHEY and CDR2 is SMNVEV (reference sequence). The CDR3 extends over 14 amino acids. The V end lost 6 bases, the J end lost 0 bases, and 9 bases lay between the germline ends. In DNA, the CDR3 is TGTGCCAGCAGACAGGGTAGCTCCTACAATGAGCAGTTCTTC. It yields the protein CASRQGSSYNEQFF.

This clonotype came up many times. The V call is TRBV12-3 or TRBV12-4, the J call TRBJ2-5; TRBD2 might be the D (5 bases). V was pared by 4 bases and J by 2 bases, with 20 bases between. The CDR3 consists of 17 residues. The CDR3 here is CASSSYARELAQETQYF. The CDR3, as DNA: TGTGCCAGCAGTTCTTACGCTAGGGAGTTAGCACAAGAGACCCAGTACTTC.

Many counts were recorded for this clonotype. This chain connects TRBV20-1 to TRBJ1-1, with 7 positions matching TRBD1. Germline CDR1 DFQATT, CDR2 SNEGSKA (reference sequence). This CDR3 comprises 14 residues. Trimming removed 3 bases from V and 0 bases from J; junction bases left unmatched: 4. The CDR3 here is CSARGGTVNTEAFF. DNA for the CDR3: TGCAGTGCTAGGGGCGGGACAGTGAACACTGAAGCTTTCTTT.

The chain couples TRBV7-9 to TRBJ2-7, with a tentative D call TRBD2 (6 bases). This CDR3 has 13 residues. CDR1 and CDR2 from the germline V gene are SEHNR and FQNEAQ (reference sequence). Trimming took off 7 bases at V and 5 bases at J, with 15 bases between the two ends. The CDR3 DNA follows: TGTGCCAGCACCCCCCCGGGGGAACACGAGCAGTACTTC. The encoded protein is CASTPPGEHEQYF.

This clonotype was found once. V usage is TRBV11-2 and J usage is TRBJ2-1, with 9 bases fitting TRBD2. The CDR3 spans 16 residues. Germline V gene lookup returns CDR1 SGHAT and CDR2 FQNNGV. V dropped 1 base and J dropped 6; count of bases not matched to a gene: 7. CDR3 residues: CASSLGGLAGFNEQFF. CDR3 coding DNA: TGTGCCAGCAGCTTAGGAGGGCTAGCGGGATTCAATGAGCAGTTCTTC.

This clonotype has more than one count but fewer than ten. V gene TRBV6-2 or TRBV6-3 combines with J gene TRBJ1-1, with 9 bases aligning to TRBD1. The V gene end was trimmed by 5 bases and the J gene end by 8 bases; junction bases not matched to a gene: 6. The length of the CDR3 is 13 residues. Germline assignment: CDR1 MNHEY and CDR2 SVGEGT. DNA of the CDR3: TGTGCCAGCAGTACATCCGGGACAGGGGAAGCTTTCTTT. It specifies CASSTSGTGEAFF.